These T cell receptor beta chains were read from a single sample in a study of T cells in Graves' hyperthyroidism and ophthalmopathy. TCRdb reprocessed the multiplex PCR reads with MiXCR, giving one entry per CDR3 protein. The sample records about 740,000 distinct CDR3 sequences, 12% to 15% being singletons. Specimen: blood. These TCRs come from a woman younger than 35 with Graves' hyperthyroidism. CDR3s include the opening cysteine and the closing phenylalanine or tryptophan. A D gene is named only where the DNA matches it firmly. Clone sizes are given selectively: once, few, many, or a class where the clone is expanded.

size: few
D: .
V: TRBV29-1
J: TRBJ2-5
CDR3: CSVGEAGKQETQYF
DNA: TGCAGCGTTGGGGAGGCGGGGAAACAAGAGACCCAGTACTTC

size: few
D: .
V: TRBV5-1
J: TRBJ1-4
CDR3: CASSLGPTTNEKRFF
DNA: TGCGCCAGCAGCTTGGGGCCGACGACAAATGAAAAACGGTTTTTT

size: many
D: TRBD2
V: TRBV3-1
J: TRBJ2-5
CDR3: CASSPTSASTRETQYF
DNA: TGTGCCAGCAGCCCAACTAGCGCCTCGACGAGGGAGACCCAGTACTTC

size: .
D: .
V: TRBV28
J: TRBJ2-2
CDR3: CASKEVADTGELFF
DNA: TGTGCCAGCAAGGAGGTAGCGGACACCGGGGAGCTGTTTTTT

size: few
D: TRBD1
V: TRBV7-9
J: TRBJ1-4
CDR3: CASSSLRQGAKLFF
DNA: TGTGCCAGCAGCAGCCTCCGACAGGGAGCAAAACTGTTTTTT

size: many
D: .
V: TRBV18
J: TRBJ2-6
CDR3: CASSPRGGTGANVLTF
DNA: TGTGCCAGCTCACCACGTGGGGGAACTGGGGCCAACGTCCTGACTTTC

size: few
D: TRBD1
V: TRBV7-9
J: TRBJ2-7
CDR3: CASSLGRRGQGYYEQYF
DNA: TGTGCCAGCAGCTTAGGTCGGAGGGGACAGGGCTACTACGAGCAGTACTTC

size: many
D: .
V: TRBV12-3/TRBV12-4
J: TRBJ2-2
CDR3: CASTPGLQNTGELFF
DNA: TGTGCCAGCACCCCTGGGCTGCAGAACACCGGGGAGCTGTTTTTT

size: .
D: TRBD1
V: TRBV5-8
J: TRBJ2-7
CDR3: CGSGRDRGFASSYEQYF
DNA: TGTGGCAGCGGTCGGGACAGGGGGTTTGCCTCCTCCTACGAGCAGTACTTC

size: many
D: TRBD2
V: TRBV2
J: TRBJ2-1
CDR3: CASVAGDVVYNEQFF
DNA: TGTGCCAGCGTGGCGGGAGATGTTGTTTACAATGAGCAGTTCTTC

size: .
D: .
V: TRBV6-5
J: TRBJ2-3
CDR3: CASSYASGTDTQYF
DNA: TGTGCCAGCAGTTATGCTAGCGGCACAGATACGCAGTATTTT

size: .
D: TRBD1
V: TRBV5-6
J: TRBJ2-5
CDR3: CASSPRGPQETQYF
DNA: TGTGCCAGCAGCCCCAGGGGGCCCCAAGAGACCCAGTACTTC